This TCR beta chain appears in the sequencing data of a study of blood T cells in healthy people across ages. The authors ran a second PCR of roughly 7 to 11 cycles using a sample-barcoded 5' primer and a J-beta primer mix. One entry per CDR3 protein, called by TCRdb with MiXCR from the 5' RACE reads. The sample has about 580,000 distinct CDR3 sequences; 45% to 55% are singletons. This TCR was sampled from a man older than 75 in good health. Sequenced material: blood.

The CDR3 reads CAIVLDGKETQYF. The CDR3 DNA follows: TGTGCCATCGTTTTAGACGGAAAAGAGACCCAGTACTTC. This chain connects TRBV6-1 to TRBJ2-5; D unclear. Trimming shortened V by 10 bases and J by 3 bases, and 15 bases separated the two germline ends. CDR1 is MNHNS and CDR2 is SASEGT in the germline V gene. CDR3 length equals 13 residues.